One sample yielded the 30 T cell receptor beta chains listed below, sequenced in a study of T cell responses to AZD1222 COVID-19 vaccine. TCRdb's table, derived via immunoSEQ multiplex PCR, lists solely in-frame clones and lacks some. The table lists some 150,000 clones, around nine tenths of them singletons. The sample consisted of peripheral blood, taken on day 0 of AZD1222 vaccination. Source of these receptors: an adult in good health.

The rearrangement uses TRBV7-6 and TRBJ2-2; 12 bases are a match to TRBD2. Per germline, CDR1 SGHVS and CDR2 FNYEAQ. This CDR3 has 17 amino acids. The V gene end was trimmed by 5 bases and the J gene end by 2 bases; junction bases not matched to a gene: 6. CDR3 sequence (DNA): TGTGCCAGCAGCCTGACTAGCGGGGGCCCCAACACCGGGGAGCTGTTTTTT. This translates into CASSLTSGGPNTGELFF.

This chain uses TRBV5-6 with TRBJ1-2; no firm D call. Germline loops: CDR1 SGHDT, CDR2 YYEEEE. This CDR3 has 14 amino acids. V lost 1 base and J 11 bases, leaving 18 bases between the germline ends. The CDR3 bases are TGTGCCAGCAGCTTGCTAAGGGTTTTACGATTGTACACCTTC. Its translation is CASSLLRVLRLYTF.

The chain recombines TRBV6-5 with TRBJ2-2; a weak D match, TRBD1 (7 bases). V lost 7 bases to trimming and J lost 5 bases, with 17 bases between them. Germline CDR1 MNHEY, CDR2 SVGAGI. The CDR3 has 15 amino acids. In DNA, the CDR3 is TGTGCCAGCAATACTTTGACAGGGAGGACCGGGGAGCTGTTTTTT. Translated, it gives CASNTLTGRTGELFF.

The chain couples TRBV29-1 to TRBJ1-1, with a tentative D call TRBD1 (6 bases). Germline V gives CDR1 SQVTM, CDR2 ANQGSEA. The CDR3 contains 13 residues. Between the trimmed V and J ends, which lost 6 bases and 1 base, there was a span of 12 bases. CDR3 DNA sequence: TGCAGCGTACAACAGGGTGGGAACACTGAAGCTTTCTTT. It is translated as CSVQQGGNTEAFF.

The genes are TRBV2 and TRBJ1-1; unclear D gene. This CDR3 has 11 residues. Trimming cost V 8 bases and J 5 bases, with 9 bases left between them. Per germline, CDR1 SNHLY and CDR2 FYNNEI. The CDR3, as DNA: TGTGCCAGCGGGCAGGTGACTGAAGCTTTCTTT. Translating it yields CASGQVTEAFF.

The chain employs TRBV2 and TRBJ2-3, with 14 bases identical to TRBD2. Germline CDR1 is SNHLY and CDR2 is FYNNEI. The ends lost 6 bases at V and 1 base at J; junction bases unmatched: 6. The CDR3 runs 17 residues. The CDR3 DNA is TGTGCCAGCAGAATGGGGGGACTAGCGGGAGGCACAGATACGCAGTATTTT. It yields the protein CASRMGGLAGGTDTQYF.

This chain uses TRBV11-2 with TRBJ2-7; 9 bases fit TRBD1. This CDR3 is built from 14 residues. The ends lost 5 bases at V and 1 base at J; junction bases unmatched: 3. Germline V lookup: CDR1 SGHAT, CDR2 FQNNGV. As DNA, the CDR3 is TGTGCCAGCAGCAACAGGGGGCTATCCTACGAGCAGTACTTC. Translation gives CASSNRGLSYEQYF.

This chain joins TRBV5-1 and TRBJ1-1; 8 positions agree with TRBD1. Per the germline V gene, CDR1 is SGHRS and CDR2 is YFSETQ. The CDR3 is 14 residues long. The junction had 8 bases not matched to a gene; V was cut back by 4 bases and J by 6 bases. CDR3 in DNA: TGCGCCAGCAGCACCGGGACAGGTCTTTCTGAAGCTTTCTTT. It is translated as CASSTGTGLSEAFF.

The chain recombines TRBV9 with TRBJ1-2; D remains unclear. The CDR3 sequence is 12 residues long. The V end lost 1 base, the J end lost 9 bases, and 10 bases lay between the germline ends. Germline CDR1 and CDR2: SGDLS and YYNGEE. CDR3 sequence: CASSVWRISYTF. The CDR3 DNA is TGTGCCAGCAGCGTATGGCGCATTAGCTACACCTTC. The full variable domain, its missing parts supplied by reference TRBV9 and TRBJ1-2, is DSGVTQTPKHLITATGQRVTLRCSPRSGDLSVYWYQQSLDQGLQFLIQYYNGEERAKGNILERFSAQQFPDLHSELNLSSLELGDSALYFCASSVWRISYTFGSGTRLTVV.

This clone was detected once. V gene TRBV6-2 or TRBV6-3 combines with J gene TRBJ1-2; 11 bases fit TRBD1. Germline V gene data show CDR1 as MNHEY and CDR2 as SVGEGT. The junction had 4 bases not matched to a gene; V was cut back by 2 bases and J by 2 bases. CDR3 size: 16 residues. The CDR3 spells CASSYPGTGGNYGYTF. The CDR3 DNA sequence: TGTGCCAGCAGTTACCCCGGGACAGGGGGGAACTATGGCTACACCTTC.

The sample holds a few counts of this clone. The chain uses TRBV5-5 and TRBJ1-5; no clear D. Germline values: CDR1 SGHKS, CDR2 YYEKEE (reference sequence). The CDR3 runs to 13 residues. V shed 3 bases and J shed 0 bases, with 4 bases lying between them. This CDR3 reads CASSWSSNQPQHF. CDR3 nucleotides: TGTGCCAGCAGCTGGAGTAGCAATCAGCCCCAGCATTTT.

This chain joins TRBV18 and TRBJ2-1; 9 positions match TRBD1. This CDR3 has 14 residues. In germline, CDR1 is KGHSH, CDR2 LQKENI. V lost 3 bases to trimming and J lost 9 bases; unmatched junction nucleotides: 6. CDR3 DNA sequence: TGTGCCAGCTCACCGGGACAGGGTTGGAGTGAGCAGTTCTTC. It translates to CASSPGQGWSEQFF.

The rearrangement joins TRBV28 to TRBJ1-2; D remains unclear. Germline assignment: CDR1 MDHEN and CDR2 SYDVKM. The CDR3 consists of 13 residues. V was trimmed by 6 bases and J by 1 base, leaving 9 bases between them. Written as DNA, the CDR3 is TGTGCCAGCAGCTATAAAATTAACTATGGCTACACCTTC. Translating it yields CASSYKINYGYTF.

The chain employs TRBV19 and TRBJ2-3; D is unresolved. Trimming removed 6 bases from V and 1 base from J, with 8 bases in between. CDR3 length: 13 amino acids. The V gene's germline CDR1 is LNHDA and CDR2 SQIVND (reference sequence). The CDR3 spells CASRPARTDTQYF. The DNA for the CDR3 is TGTGCCAGTAGACCGGCTCGCACAGATACGCAGTATTTT.

The V and J genes are TRBV29-1 and TRBJ2-5; the D gene is possibly TRBD2 (5 bases). This CDR3 comprises 13 residues. Germline V gene data show CDR1 as SQVTM and CDR2 as ANQGSEA. V lost 7 bases and J 5 bases, leaving 17 bases between the germline ends. The CDR3 region has the DNA TGCAGCGCCCAAGGGTTGGACTTGGAGACCCAGTACTTC. This gives the protein CSAQGLDLETQYF.

The table lists this clone with a count of one. The V and J genes are TRBV30 and TRBJ2-1; 8 positions agree with TRBD2. The CDR3 runs to 16 residues. Germline V CDR1 and CDR2: GTSNPN, SVGIG (reference sequence). J was trimmed by 6 bases and V by 3 bases; bases with no gene match: 13. The CDR3 sequence: CAWRPAGVGRGNEQFF. The CDR3 DNA reads as TGTGCCTGGAGGCCAGCGGGAGTTGGTAGGGGCAATGAGCAGTTCTTC.

This chain connects TRBV10-1 to TRBJ1-5; 10 bases are a match to TRBD1. Germline-derived CDR1 and CDR2 are WNHNN and SYGVQD (reference sequence). The CDR3 length is 15 residues. Unmatched junction bases numbered 5, after V lost 6 bases and J lost 3 bases. The CDR3 spells CASSETGGTNQPQHF. For the CDR3, the DNA is TGCGCCAGCAGCGAGACAGGGGGCACCAATCAGCCCCAGCATTTT.

The chain carries TRBV2 and TRBJ2-3; 10 bases match TRBD2. The CDR3 loop spans 14 amino acids. From germline, CDR1 is SNHLY and CDR2 FYNNEI. The ends lost 6 bases at V and 1 base at J; junction bases unmatched: 1. The CDR3 bases are TGTGCCAGCAGAGGGACTAGCGGCACAGATACGCAGTATTTT. Protein sequence: CASRGTSGTDTQYF.

The chain employs TRBV7-2 and TRBJ2-7; 8 positions agree with TRBD2. The length of the CDR3 is 14 residues. Trimming removed 2 bases from V and 6 bases from J; junction bases left unmatched: 6. Germline V CDR1 and CDR2: SGHTA, FQGNSA. This CDR3 reads CASSLQAGVSEQYF. Written as DNA, the CDR3 is TGTGCCAGCAGCTTACAAGCGGGAGTATCCGAGCAGTACTTC.

V is TRBV28 and J is TRBJ2-2; a weak D match, TRBD2 (5 bases). CDR1 and CDR2 (germline): MDHEN, SYDVKM. The CDR3 runs 14 residues. V shed 7 bases and J shed 2 bases, with 11 bases lying between them. The CDR3 protein is CASIKPGNTGELFF. The DNA of the CDR3 is TGTGCCAGCATTAAGCCGGGAAACACCGGGGAGCTGTTTTTT.

This clone was found once. This chain connects TRBV15 to TRBJ1-5; D unclear. Trimming took 8 bases from V and 0 from J, leaving 11 bases between them. Per germline, CDR1 LNHNV and CDR2 YYDKDF (reference sequence). CDR3 length equals 14 residues. This chain's CDR3 is CATEDGDSNQPQHF. CDR3 DNA sequence: TGTGCCACCGAGGACGGAGATAGCAATCAGCCCCAGCATTTT.

The chain employs TRBV6-5 and TRBJ1-1; a weak D match, TRBD1 (6 bases). The CDR3 sequence is 14 residues long. CDR1 and CDR2 from the germline V gene are MNHEY and SVGAGI. Trimming took 4 bases from V and 1 from J, leaving 10 bases between them. The CDR3 nucleotides are TGTGCCAGCAGTTCTAAGGGGGGGAACACTGAAGCTTTCTTT. Protein product: CASSSKGGNTEAFF.

The chain combines TRBV6-5 with TRBJ2-7; 8 bases are shared with TRBD1. This CDR3 is 15 amino acids long. Germline assignment: CDR1 MNHEY and CDR2 SVGAGI. J lost 3 bases, V lost 5 bases, and 9 bases had no gene match. CDR3 sequence: CASSPTGQGLYEQYF. The CDR3, as DNA: TGTGCCAGCAGTCCGACTGGACAGGGACTCTACGAGCAGTACTTC.

The chain combines TRBV19 with TRBJ1-1; 10 bases align to TRBD1. The CDR3 loop spans 14 amino acids. Germline V lookup: CDR1 LNHDA, CDR2 SQIVND (reference sequence). The V and J ends lost 5 bases and 4 bases, in that order; junction bases with no gene match: 4. CDR3 bases: TGTGCCAGTAGTCCATGGGACAGGGGCACTGAAGCTTTCTTT. Its protein is CASSPWDRGTEAFF.

CDR3 in amino acids: CASSLSGTGNSPLHF. The CDR3 bases are TGTGCCAGCAGCTTGTCCGGGACAGGGAATTCACCCCTCCACTTT. V gene TRBV5-4 combines with J gene TRBJ1-6; 9 positions agree with TRBD1. The V segment lost 1 base and the J segment 7 bases; nucleotides outside the gene matches: 3. This CDR3 has 15 amino acids. Germline V CDR1 and CDR2: SGHNT, YYREEE (reference sequence).

The genes are TRBV6-5 and TRBJ2-3; TRBD2 might be the D (5 bases). CDR1 MNHEY and CDR2 SVGAGI come from the germline V gene. The CDR3 consists of 13 residues. V lost 4 bases and J 1 base, leaving 6 bases between the germline ends. CDR3 loop: CASSWRGTDTQYF. The DNA of the CDR3 is TGTGCCAGCAGTTGGCGGGGCACAGATACGCAGTATTTT.

This clone occurred once. The CDR3 nucleotides are TGTGCCTGGAGTGAGGTTGTTAATGAAAAACTGTTTTTT. As protein: CAWSEVVNEKLFF. The chain employs TRBV30 and TRBJ1-4; D gene ambiguous. Deletions cut 1 base from V and 4 bases from J, with 7 bases between. Germline loops: CDR1 GTSNPN, CDR2 SVGIG (reference sequence). There are 13 residues in the CDR3. The full variable domain, completed using reference TRBV30 and TRBJ1-4, is SQTIHQWPATLVQPVGSPLSLECTVEGTSNPNLYWYRQAAGRGLQLLFYSVGIGQISSEVPQNLSASRPQDRQFILSSKKLLLSDSGFYLCAWSEVVNEKLFFGSGTQLSVL.

The chain joins TRBV1 to TRBJ2-7; the table gives TRBD2 as D, unverified against the DNA. TRBV1 is shown as a pseudogene. The CDR3 has 15 amino acids. The CDR3 DNA is TGCACCAGCAGCCAAGGTCGGCTAGTCCTCTACGAGCAGTACGTC. Translation: CTSSQGRLVLYEQYV.

The rearrangement links TRBV3-1 (or the pseudogene TRBV3-2) to TRBJ2-7; TRBD2 matches 13 bases. Trimming removed 4 bases from V and 2 bases from J; junction bases left unmatched: 2. Germline CDR1 and CDR2: LGHDT and YNNKEL (reference sequence). The CDR3 length is 15 residues. This CDR3 is CASSRGLAGAYEQYV. DNA for the CDR3: TGTGCCAGCAGCCGCGGACTAGCGGGGGCCTACGAGCAGTACGTC.

The count of this clone is one. This sequence joins TRBV28 and TRBJ2-7, with 8 nucleotides matching TRBD2. V trimming: 5 bases; J trimming: 0 bases; junction bases outside the gene matches: 6. The CDR3 totals 15 residues. Germline V gene data show CDR1 as MDHEN and CDR2 as SYDVKM. In DNA, the CDR3 is TGTGCCAGCAGTAGCGGGGGCGGAAGCTCCTACGAGCAGTACTTC. Encoded protein: CASSSGGGSSYEQYF. The full variable domain, its missing parts supplied by reference TRBV28 and TRBJ2-7, is DVKVTQSSRYLVKRTGEKVFLECVQDMDHENMFWYRQDPGLGLRLIYFSYDVKMKEKGDIPEGYSVSREKKERFSLILESASTNQTSMYLCASSSGGGSSYEQYFGPGTRLTVT.